Described below is a single T cell receptor (beta chain) sequence and its context. As yet, its antigen is unknown. V gave up 0 bases and J gave up 7 bases, with 9 bases separating them. The germline gives CDR1 SGHTA, CDR2 FQGNSA. This CDR3 has 13 residues. This sample was taken from a study of CD8+CD57+ T cells in acquired aplastic anemia. Study details: CD4+ and CD8+ cells, once sorted, gave DNA averaging roughly 3 ug. CD4+ reads averaged around 10 million in healthy donors.

Genomic DNA provided the template from which TCR beta VDJ and CDR3 profiles were obtained. TCRdb reanalysed the reads using MiXCR and keeps one entry per CDR3 protein. The sample holds around 230,000 distinct CDR3 sequences; around 63% are singletons and the top ten take over 25%. General study findings and limits: Overlap between patients and controls comprised roughly 28 CD8+ CDR3 sequences. Patient and control CD8+ Simpson's diversity was not significantly different.

This chain links TRBV7-2 with TRBJ1-1; no clear D. This receptor was obtained from a human donor in good health. Sequencing input: sorted CD4+, CD8+, or CD8+CD57+ T cells (not recorded which) from PBMCs. CDR3 in amino acids: CASSLAPNLEAFF. The CDR3 nucleotides read TGTGCCAGCAGCTTAGCGCCGAACCTTGAAGCTTTCTTT.